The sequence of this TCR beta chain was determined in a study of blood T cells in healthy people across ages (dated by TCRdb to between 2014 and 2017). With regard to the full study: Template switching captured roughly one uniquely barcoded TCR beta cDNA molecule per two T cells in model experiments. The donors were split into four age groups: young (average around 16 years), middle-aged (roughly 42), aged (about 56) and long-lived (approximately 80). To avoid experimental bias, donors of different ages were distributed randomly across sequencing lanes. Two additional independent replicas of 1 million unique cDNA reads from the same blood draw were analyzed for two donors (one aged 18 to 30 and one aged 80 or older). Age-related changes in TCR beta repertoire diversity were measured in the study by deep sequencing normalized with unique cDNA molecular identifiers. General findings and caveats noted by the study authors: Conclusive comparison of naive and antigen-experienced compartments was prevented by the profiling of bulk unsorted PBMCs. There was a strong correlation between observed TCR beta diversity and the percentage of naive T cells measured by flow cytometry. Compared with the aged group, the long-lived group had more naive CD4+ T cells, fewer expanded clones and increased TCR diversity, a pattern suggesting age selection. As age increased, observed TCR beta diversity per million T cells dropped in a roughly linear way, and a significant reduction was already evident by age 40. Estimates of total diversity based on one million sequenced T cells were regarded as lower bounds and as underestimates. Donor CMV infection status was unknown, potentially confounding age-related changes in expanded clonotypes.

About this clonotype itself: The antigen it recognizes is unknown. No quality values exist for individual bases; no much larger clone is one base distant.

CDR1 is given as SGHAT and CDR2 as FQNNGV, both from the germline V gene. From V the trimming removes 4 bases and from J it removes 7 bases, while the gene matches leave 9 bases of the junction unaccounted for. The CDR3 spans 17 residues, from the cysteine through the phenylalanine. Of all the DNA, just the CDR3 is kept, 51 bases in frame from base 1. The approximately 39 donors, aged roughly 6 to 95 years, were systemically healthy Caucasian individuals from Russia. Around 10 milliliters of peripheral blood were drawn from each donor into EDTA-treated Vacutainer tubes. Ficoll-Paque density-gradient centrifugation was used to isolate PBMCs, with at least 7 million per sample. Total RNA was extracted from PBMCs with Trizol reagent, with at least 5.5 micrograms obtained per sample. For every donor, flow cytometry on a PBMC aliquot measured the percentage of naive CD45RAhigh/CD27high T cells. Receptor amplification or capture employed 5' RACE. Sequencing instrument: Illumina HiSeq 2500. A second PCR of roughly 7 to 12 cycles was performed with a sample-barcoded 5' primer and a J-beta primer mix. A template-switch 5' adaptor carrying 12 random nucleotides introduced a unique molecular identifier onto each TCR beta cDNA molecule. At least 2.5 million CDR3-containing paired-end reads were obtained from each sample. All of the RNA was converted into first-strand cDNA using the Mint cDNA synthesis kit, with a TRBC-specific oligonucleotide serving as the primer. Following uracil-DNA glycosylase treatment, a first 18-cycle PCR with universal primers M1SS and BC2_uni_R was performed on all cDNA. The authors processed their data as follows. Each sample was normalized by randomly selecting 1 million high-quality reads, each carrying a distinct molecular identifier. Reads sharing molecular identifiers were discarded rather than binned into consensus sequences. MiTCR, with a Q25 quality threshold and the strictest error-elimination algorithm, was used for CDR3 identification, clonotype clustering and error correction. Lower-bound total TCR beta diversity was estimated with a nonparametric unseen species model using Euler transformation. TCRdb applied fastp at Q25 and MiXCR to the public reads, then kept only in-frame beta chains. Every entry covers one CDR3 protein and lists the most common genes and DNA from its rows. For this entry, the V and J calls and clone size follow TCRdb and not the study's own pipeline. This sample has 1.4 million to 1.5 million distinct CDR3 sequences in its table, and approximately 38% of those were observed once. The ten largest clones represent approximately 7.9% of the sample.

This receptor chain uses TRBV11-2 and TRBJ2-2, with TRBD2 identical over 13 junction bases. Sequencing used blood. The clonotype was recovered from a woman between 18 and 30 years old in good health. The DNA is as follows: TGTGCCAGCAGCTCCACTGGACTAGCGGGAGAAGGCGGGGAGCTGTTTTTT. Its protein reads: CASSSTGLAGEGGELFF.